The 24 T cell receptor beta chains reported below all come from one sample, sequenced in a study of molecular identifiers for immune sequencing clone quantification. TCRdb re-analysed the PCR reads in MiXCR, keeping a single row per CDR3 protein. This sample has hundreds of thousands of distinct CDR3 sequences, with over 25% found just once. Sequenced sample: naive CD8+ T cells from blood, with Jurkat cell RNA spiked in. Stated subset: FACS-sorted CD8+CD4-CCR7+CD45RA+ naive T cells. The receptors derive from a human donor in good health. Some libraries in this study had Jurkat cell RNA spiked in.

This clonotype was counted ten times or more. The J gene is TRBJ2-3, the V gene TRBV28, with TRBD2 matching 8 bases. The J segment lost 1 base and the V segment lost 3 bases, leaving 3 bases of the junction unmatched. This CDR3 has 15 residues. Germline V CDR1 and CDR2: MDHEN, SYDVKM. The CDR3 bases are TGTGCCAGCAGTTTCCAAGCGGGGGGCACAGATACGCAGTATTTT. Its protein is CASSFQAGGTDTQYF.

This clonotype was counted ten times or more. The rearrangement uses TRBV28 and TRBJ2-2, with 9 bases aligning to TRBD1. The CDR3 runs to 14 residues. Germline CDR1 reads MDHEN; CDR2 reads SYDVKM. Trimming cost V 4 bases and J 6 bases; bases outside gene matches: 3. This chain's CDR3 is CASSYRQGAGELFF. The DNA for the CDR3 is TGTGCCAGCAGTTATAGACAGGGGGCCGGGGAGCTGTTTTTT. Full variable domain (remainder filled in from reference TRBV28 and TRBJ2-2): DVKVTQSSRYLVKRTGEKVFLECVQDMDHENMFWYRQDPGLGLRLIYFSYDVKMKEKGDIPEGYSVSREKKERFSLILESASTNQTSMYLCASSYRQGAGELFFGEGSRLTVL.

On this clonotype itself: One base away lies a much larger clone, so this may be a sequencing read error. The chain's CDR3 is CSAPGLDANSYEQYF. In nucleotides, the CDR3 is TGCAGTGCTCCGGGACTCGACGCTAACTCCTACGAGCAGTACTTC. The V gene is TRBV20-1, the J gene TRBJ2-7, with D perhaps matching TRBD2 (6 bases). Germline values: CDR1 DFQATT, CDR2 SNEGSKA (reference sequence). The V and J ends lost 5 bases and 0 bases respectively, with 17 bases between them. The CDR3 length is 15 residues.

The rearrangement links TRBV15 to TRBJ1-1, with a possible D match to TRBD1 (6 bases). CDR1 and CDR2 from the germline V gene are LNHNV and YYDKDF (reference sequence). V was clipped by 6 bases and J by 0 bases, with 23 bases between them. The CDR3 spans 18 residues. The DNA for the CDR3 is TGTGCCACCAGGGAAGCGGGGGGCTACACGATGATGAACACTGAAGCTTTCTTT. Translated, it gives CATREAGGYTMMNTEAFF.

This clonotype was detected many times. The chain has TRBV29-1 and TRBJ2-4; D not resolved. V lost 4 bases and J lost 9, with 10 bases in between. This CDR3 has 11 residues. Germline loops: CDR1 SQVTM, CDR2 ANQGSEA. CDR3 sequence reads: CSVVRIGIQYF. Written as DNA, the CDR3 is TGCAGCGTTGTCCGGATAGGCATTCAGTACTTC.

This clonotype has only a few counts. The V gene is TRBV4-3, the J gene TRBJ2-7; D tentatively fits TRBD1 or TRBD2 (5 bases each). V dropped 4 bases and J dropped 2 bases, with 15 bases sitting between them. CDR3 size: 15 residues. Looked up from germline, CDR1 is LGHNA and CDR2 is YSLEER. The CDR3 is CASSPSWGIPYEQYF. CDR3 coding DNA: TGCGCCAGCAGCCCTAGTTGGGGGATTCCCTACGAGCAGTACTTC.

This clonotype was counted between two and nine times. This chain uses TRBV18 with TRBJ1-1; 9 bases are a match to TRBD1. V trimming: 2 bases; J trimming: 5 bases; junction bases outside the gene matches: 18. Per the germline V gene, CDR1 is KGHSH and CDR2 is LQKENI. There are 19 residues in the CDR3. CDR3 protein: CASSPTHLGTGRGRTEAFF. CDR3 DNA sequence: TGTGCCAGCTCACCAACGCACCTGGGGACAGGGAGAGGACGGACTGAAGCTTTCTTT.

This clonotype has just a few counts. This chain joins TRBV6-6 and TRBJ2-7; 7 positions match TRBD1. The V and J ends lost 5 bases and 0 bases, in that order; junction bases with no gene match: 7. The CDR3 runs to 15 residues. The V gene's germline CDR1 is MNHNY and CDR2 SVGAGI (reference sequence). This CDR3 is CASSPTDRPSYEQYF. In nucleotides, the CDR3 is TGTGCCAGCAGTCCCACGGACAGGCCCTCCTACGAGCAGTACTTC.

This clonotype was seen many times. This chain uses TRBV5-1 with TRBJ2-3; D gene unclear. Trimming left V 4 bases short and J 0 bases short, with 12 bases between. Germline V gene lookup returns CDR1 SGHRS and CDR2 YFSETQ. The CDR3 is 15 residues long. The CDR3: CASSTDGASTDTQYF. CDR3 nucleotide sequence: TGCGCCAGCAGCACGGACGGAGCTAGCACAGATACGCAGTATTTT. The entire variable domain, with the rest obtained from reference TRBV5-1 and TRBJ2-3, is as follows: KAGVTQTPRYLIKTRGQQVTLSCSPISGHRSVSWYQQTPGQGLQFLFEYFSETQRNKGNFPGRFSGRQFSNSRSEMNVSTLELGDSALYLCASSTDGASTDTQYFGPGTRLTVL.

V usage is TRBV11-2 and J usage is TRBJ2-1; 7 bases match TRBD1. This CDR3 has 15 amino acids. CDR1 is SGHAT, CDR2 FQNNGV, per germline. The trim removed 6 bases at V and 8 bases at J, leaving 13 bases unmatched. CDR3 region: CASRLDRERVYEQFF. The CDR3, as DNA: TGTGCCAGCAGACTAGACAGGGAACGAGTCTATGAGCAGTTCTTC. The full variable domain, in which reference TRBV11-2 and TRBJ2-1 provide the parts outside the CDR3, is EAGVAQSPRYKIIEKRQSVAFWCNPISGHATLYWYQQILGQGPKLLIQFQNNGVVDDSQLPKDRFSAERLKGVDSTLKIQPAKLEDSAVYLCASRLDRERVYEQFFGPGTRLTVL.

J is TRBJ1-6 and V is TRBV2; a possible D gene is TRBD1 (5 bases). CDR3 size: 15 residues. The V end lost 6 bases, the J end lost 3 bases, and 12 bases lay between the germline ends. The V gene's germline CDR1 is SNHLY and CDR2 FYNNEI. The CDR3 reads CASSGTRDYNSPLHF. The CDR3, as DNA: TGTGCCAGCAGCGGGACTCGCGACTATAATTCACCCCTCCACTTT.

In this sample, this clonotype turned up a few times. The CDR3 nucleotides read TGTGCCAGCAGCTTAGATCTTCCCTATAGGCCGGCCAAAAACATTCAGTACTTC. Translating it yields CASSLDLPYRPAKNIQYF. The chain has TRBV11-3 and TRBJ2-4; D remains unclear. Germline V gene sequence: CDR1 SGHNT, CDR2 YENEEA. This CDR3 region has 18 residues. Trimming pared 0 bases from V and 1 base from J, leaving 16 bases between.

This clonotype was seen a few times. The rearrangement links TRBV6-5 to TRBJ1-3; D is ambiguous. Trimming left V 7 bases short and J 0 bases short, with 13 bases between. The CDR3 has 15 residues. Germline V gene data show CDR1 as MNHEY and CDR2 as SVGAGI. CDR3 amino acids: CASKREQSSGNTIYF. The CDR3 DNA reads TGTGCCAGCAAGAGGGAACAGAGCTCTGGAAACACCATATATTTT.

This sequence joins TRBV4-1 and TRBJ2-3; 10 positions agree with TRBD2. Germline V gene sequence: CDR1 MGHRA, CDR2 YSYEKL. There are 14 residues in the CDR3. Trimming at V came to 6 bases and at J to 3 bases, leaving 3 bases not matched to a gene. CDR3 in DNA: TGCGCCAGCAGGCTAGCGGGAGAGACAGATACGCAGTATTTT. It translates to CASRLAGETDTQYF.

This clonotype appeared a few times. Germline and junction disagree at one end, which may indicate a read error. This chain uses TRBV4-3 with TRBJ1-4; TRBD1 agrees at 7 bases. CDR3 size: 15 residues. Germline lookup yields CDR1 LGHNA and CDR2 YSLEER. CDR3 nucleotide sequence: TGCGCCCGCAGCCCCCGGACAGGAGAGTCCGAAAAACTGTTTTTT. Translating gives CARSPRTGESEKLFF.

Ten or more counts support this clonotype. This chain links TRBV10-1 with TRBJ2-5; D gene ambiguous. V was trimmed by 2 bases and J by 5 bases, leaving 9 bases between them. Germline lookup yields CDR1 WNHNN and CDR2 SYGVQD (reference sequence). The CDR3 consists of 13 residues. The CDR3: CASSEIGQETQYF. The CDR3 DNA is TGCGCCAGCAGTGAGATTGGGCAGGAGACCCAGTACTTC.

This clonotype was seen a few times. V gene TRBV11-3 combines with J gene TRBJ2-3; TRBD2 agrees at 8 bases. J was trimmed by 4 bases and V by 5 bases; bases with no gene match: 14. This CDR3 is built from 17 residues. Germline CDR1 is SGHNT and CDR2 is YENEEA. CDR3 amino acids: CASSPGGSGTPPDTQYF. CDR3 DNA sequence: TGTGCCAGCAGCCCTGGGGGTAGCGGGACCCCGCCAGATACGCAGTATTTT.

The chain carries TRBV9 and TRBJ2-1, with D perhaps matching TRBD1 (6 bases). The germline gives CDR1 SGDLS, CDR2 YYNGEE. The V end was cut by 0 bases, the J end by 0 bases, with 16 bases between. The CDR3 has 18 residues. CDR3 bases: TGTGCCAGCAGCGTAGAGTCCTCCGGGACACCCTCCTACAATGAGCAGTTCTTC. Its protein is CASSVESSGTPSYNEQFF.

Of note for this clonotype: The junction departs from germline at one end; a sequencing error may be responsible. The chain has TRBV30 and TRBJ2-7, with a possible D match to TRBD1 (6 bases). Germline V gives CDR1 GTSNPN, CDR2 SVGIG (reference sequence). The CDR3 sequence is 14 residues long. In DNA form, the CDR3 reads TGTGCCTGGAGAGAAATACAGGGCCTCTACGAGCCGTCCTTC. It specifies CAWREIQGLYEPSF.

The CDR3 coding sequence is TGTGCCAGCAGTGAAGTTGGGGATTGGGGTGAAGCTTTCTTT. It codes for CASSEVGDWGEAFF. The chain carries TRBV2 and TRBJ1-1; D not resolved. In germline, CDR1 is SNHLY, CDR2 FYNNEI. This CDR3 has 14 residues. The V and J ends lost 1 base and 7 bases respectively, with 13 bases between them.

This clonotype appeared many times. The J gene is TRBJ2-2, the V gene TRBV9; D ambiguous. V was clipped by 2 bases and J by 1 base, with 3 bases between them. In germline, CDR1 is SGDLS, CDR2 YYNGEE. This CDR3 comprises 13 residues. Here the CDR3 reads CASSVGNTGELFF. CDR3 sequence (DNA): TGTGCCAGCAGCGTCGGGAACACCGGGGAGCTGTTTTTT.

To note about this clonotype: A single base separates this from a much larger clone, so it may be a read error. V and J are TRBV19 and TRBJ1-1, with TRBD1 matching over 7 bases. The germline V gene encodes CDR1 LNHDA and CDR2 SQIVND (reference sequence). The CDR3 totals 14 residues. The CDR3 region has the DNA TGTGCCTGTAGCGAACCGACAGGGCCCCCTGAAGCTTTCTTT. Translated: CACSEPTGPPEAFF. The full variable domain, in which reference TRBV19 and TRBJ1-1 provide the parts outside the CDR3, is DGGITQSPKYLFRKEGQNVTLSCEQNLNHDAMYWYRQDPGQGLRLIYYSQIVNDFQKGDIAEGYSVSREKKESFPLTVTSAQKNPTAFYLCACSEPTGPPEAFFGQGTRLTVV.

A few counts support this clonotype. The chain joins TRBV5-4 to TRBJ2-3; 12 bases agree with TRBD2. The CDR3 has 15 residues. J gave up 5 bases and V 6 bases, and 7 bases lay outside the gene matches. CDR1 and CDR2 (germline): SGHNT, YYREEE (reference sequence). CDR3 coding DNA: TGTGCCAGCATTTCTAGCGGGGGGGCGATAGATACGCAGTATTTT. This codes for CASISSGGAIDTQYF.

The CDR3 DNA reads as TGTGCCAGCAATGAGGCGGGGGTGAGTTACGAGCAGTACTTC. Translated: CASNEAGVSYEQYF. The chain joins TRBV9 to TRBJ2-7; 7 bases align to TRBD2. Germline V CDR1 and CDR2: SGDLS, YYNGEE. This CDR3 region has 14 residues. Trimming cost V 6 bases and J 4 bases; bases outside gene matches: 10. The complete variable domain, with remaining parts taken from reference TRBV9 and TRBJ2-7, reads DSGVTQTPKHLITATGQRVTLRCSPRSGDLSVYWYQQSLDQGLQFLIQYYNGEERAKGNILERFSAQQFPDLHSELNLSSLELGDSALYFCASNEAGVSYEQYFGPGTRLTVT.